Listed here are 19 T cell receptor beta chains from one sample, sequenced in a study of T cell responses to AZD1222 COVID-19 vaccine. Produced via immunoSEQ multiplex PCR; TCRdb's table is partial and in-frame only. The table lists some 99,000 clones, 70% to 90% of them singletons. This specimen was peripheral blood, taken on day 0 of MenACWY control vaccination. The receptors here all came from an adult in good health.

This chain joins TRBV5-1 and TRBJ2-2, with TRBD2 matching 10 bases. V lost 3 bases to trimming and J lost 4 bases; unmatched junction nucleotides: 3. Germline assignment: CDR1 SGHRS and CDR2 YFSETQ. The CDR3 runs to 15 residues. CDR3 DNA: TGCGCCAGCAGCTCGGTAGCGGGAGGCACCGGGGAGCTGTTTTTT. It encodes CASSSVAGGTGELFF.

The CDR3 region has the DNA TGTGCCAGCAGCCCTACAGGGGACAGTTATCAGCCCCAGCATTTT. Translating gives CASSPTGDSYQPQHF. V is TRBV7-2 and J is TRBJ1-5; 7 nucleotides align to TRBD1. The CDR3 extends over 15 amino acids. The germline gives CDR1 SGHTA, CDR2 FQGNSA. The junction had 9 bases not matched to a gene; V was cut back by 5 bases and J by 5 bases.

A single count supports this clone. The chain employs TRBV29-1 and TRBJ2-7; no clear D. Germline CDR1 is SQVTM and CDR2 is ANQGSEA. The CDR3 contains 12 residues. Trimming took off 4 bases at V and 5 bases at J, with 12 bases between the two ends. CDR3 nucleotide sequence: TGCAGCGTTGGAAGTAGCTGGGACGAGCAGTACTTC. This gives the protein CSVGSSWDEQYF.

The CDR3 nucleotides are TGTGCCTGGAGTGTACGGGATAATTCACCCCTCCACTTT. Amino acid sequence: CAWSVRDNSPLHF. V is TRBV30 and J is TRBJ1-6; no definite D call. This CDR3 is 13 amino acids long. Between the trimmed V and J ends, which lost 0 bases and 5 bases, there was a span of 5 bases. Looked up from germline, CDR1 is GTSNPN and CDR2 is SVGIG (reference sequence).

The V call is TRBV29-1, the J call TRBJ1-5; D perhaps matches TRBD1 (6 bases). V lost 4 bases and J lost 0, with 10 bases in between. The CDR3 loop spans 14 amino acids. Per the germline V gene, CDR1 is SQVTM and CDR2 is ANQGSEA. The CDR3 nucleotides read TGCAGCGTTGTACAGGGTCATAGCAATCAGCCCCAGCATTTT. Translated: CSVVQGHSNQPQHF.

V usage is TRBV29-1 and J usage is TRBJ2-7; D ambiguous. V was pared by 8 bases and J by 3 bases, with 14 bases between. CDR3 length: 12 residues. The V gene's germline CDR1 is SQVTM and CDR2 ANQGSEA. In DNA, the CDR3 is TGCAGCACCCCTAGTGGAGTCTACGAGCAGTACTTC. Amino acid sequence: CSTPSGVYEQYF.

As DNA, the CDR3 is TGTGCCAGCACCCGGAGCCCTGGCTCAAGGTGGGCCAACGTCCTGACTTTC. Amino acids: CASTRSPGSRWANVLTF. The V call is TRBV9, the J call TRBJ2-6; the D is unclear. Germline values: CDR1 SGDLS, CDR2 YYNGEE. The CDR3 spans 17 residues. The V end lost 6 bases, the J end lost 5 bases, and 21 bases lay between the germline ends.

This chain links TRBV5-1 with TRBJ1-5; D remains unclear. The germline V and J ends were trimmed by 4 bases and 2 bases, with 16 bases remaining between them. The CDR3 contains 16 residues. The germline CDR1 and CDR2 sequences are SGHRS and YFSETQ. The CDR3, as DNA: TGCGCCAGCAGCCTGGATACCCCTGAGGGCAATCAGCCCCAGCATTTT. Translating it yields CASSLDTPEGNQPQHF.

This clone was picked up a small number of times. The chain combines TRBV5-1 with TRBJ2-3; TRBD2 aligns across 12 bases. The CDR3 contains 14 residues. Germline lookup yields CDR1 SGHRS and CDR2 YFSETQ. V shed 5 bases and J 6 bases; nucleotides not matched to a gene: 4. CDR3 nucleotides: TGCGCCAGCAGGACTAGCGGGGGTAGGGATACGCAGTATTTT. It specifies CASRTSGGRDTQYF.

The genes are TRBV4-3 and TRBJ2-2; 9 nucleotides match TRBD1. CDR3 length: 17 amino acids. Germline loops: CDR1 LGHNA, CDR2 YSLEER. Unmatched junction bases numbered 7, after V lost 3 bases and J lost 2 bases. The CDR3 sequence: CASSHNADRGNTGELFF. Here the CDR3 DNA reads TGCGCCAGCAGCCATAATGCGGACAGGGGCAACACCGGGGAGCTGTTTTTT.

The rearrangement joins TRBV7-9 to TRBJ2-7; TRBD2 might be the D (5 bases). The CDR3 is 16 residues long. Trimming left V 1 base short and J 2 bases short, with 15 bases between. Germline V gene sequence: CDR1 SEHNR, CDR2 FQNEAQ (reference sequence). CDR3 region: CASSLEYGEHPYEQYF. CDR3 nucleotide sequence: TGTGCCAGCAGCTTAGAATACGGGGAACACCCCTACGAGCAGTACTTC.

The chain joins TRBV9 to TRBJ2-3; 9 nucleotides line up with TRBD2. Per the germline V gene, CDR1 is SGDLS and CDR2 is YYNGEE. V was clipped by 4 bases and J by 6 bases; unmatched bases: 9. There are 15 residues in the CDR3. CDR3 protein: CASSKVAGVPDTQYF. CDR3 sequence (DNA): TGTGCCAGCAGCAAGGTAGCGGGAGTTCCGGATACGCAGTATTTT.

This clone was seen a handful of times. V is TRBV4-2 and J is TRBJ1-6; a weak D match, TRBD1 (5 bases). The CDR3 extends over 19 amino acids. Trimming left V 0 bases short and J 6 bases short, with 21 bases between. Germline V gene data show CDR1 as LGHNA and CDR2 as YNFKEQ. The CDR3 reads CASSQDVGAPGGFNSPLHF. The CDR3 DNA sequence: TGTGCCAGCAGCCAAGATGTTGGGGCACCCGGGGGATTTAATTCACCCCTCCACTTT.

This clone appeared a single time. The CDR3 DNA follows: TGTGCCAGCAGCTCCGGGCCGGCTAACTATGGCTACACCTTC. It is translated as CASSSGPANYGYTF. The chain joins TRBV7-2 to TRBJ1-2; D call uncertain. Looked up from germline, CDR1 is SGHTA and CDR2 is FQGNSA. The CDR3 is 14 amino acids. The V end lost 4 bases, the J end lost 0 bases, and 9 bases lay between the germline ends.

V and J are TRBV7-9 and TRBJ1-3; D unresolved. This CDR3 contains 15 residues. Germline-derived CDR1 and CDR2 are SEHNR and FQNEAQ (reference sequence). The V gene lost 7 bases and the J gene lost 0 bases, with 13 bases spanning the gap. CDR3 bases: TGTGCCAGCACCACCGCGCTCGGCTCTGGAAACACCATATATTTT. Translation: CASTTALGSGNTIYF.

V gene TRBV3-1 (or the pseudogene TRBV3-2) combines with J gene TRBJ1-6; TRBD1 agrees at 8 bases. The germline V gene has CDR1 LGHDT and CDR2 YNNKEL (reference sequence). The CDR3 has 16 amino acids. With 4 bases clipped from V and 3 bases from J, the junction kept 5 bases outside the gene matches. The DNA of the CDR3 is TGTGCCAGCAGCCTAACAGGGGGTCTCTATAATTCACCCCTCCACTTT. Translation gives CASSLTGGLYNSPLHF.

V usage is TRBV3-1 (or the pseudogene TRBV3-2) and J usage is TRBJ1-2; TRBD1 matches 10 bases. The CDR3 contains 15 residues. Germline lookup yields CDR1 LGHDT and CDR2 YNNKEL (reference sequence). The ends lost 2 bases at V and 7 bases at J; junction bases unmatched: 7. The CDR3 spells CASSQLDRGLGGYTF. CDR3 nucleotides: TGTGCCAGCAGCCAACTGGACAGGGGGTTGGGTGGCTACACCTTC.

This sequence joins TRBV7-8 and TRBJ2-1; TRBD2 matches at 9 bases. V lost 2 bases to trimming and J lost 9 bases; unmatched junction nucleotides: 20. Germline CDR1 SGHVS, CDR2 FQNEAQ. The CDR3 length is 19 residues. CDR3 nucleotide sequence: TGTGCCAGCAGCTTAAGGGTGTTTAATCGTGCTAGCGGGAATGCTGAGCAGTTCTTC. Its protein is CASSLRVFNRASGNAEQFF.

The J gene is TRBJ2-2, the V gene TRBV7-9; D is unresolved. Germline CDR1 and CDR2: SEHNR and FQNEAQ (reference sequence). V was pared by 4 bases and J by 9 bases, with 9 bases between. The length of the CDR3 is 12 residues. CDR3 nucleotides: TGTGCCAGCAGCTGGTCCCGTAGGGAGCTGTTTTTT. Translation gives CASSWSRRELFF.